The T cell receptor (beta chain) described here comes from a study of shared T cell receptors in the human thymus. Sequenced by immunoSEQ multiplex PCR; TCRdb stores in-frame clones only, minus some. The repertoire has roughly 710,000 clones, over 75% of them found once; the top ten carry 0.008% to 0.011%. CDR3 length: 16 amino acids. Germline V gene lookup returns CDR1 ENHRY and CDR2 SYGVKD. V lost 0 bases and J 3 bases, leaving 14 bases between the germline ends. The same sample was also studied in work on human thymus T cells. As reported in that work: The donors were infants in Finland with congenital heart defects, otherwise immunologically healthy. Corrective heart surgery yielded resections, and these provided the thymus tissue. Across thymic and blood repertoires, the usage of V and J genes appeared to be biased. Reports from related research described highly overlapping thymic repertoires among unrelated individuals.

This clonotype originated in a girl less than two years old with a congenital heart defect. The V gene is TRBV10-3, the J gene TRBJ1-1; D unresolved. Source material: thymocytes. The CDR3 loop reads CAISESWADEYTEAFF. CDR3 in DNA: TGTGCCATCAGTGAGTCATGGGCAGACGAGTACACTGAAGCTTTCTTT.